Sequencing of this TCR beta chain was carried out in a study of blood T cell repertoires in COVID-19. Study summary: The study drew acute and convalescent COVID-19 samples from the United States, Italy and Spain. Sample material is recorded as cDNA or gDNA derived from T cells, B-cell-depleted T cells, or PBMCs.

In the source study's methods: Reference gene primer amplification gave nucleated cell count estimates. Sequenced by immunoSEQ multiplex PCR; TCRdb stores in-frame clones only, minus some. V, J and clone size derive from that table, while D and trimming were established from the DNA sequence. The sample has approximately 300,000 clones, about 85% seen once. Germline CDR1 reads SGHRS; CDR2 reads YFSETQ. The V gene end was trimmed by 3 bases and the J gene end by 7 bases; junction bases not matched to a gene: 5. The CDR3 spans 14 residues. Seattle's enrolled individuals joined amid active infection and were then monitored longitudinally.

The chain has TRBV5-1 and TRBJ2-2; 8 positions agree with TRBD1. The sequence was collected from a human donor with COVID-19, enrolled during active disease. The donor label of this sample is uncertain. Specimen: peripheral blood. This CDR3 reads CASSSGGSGGELFF. The CDR3 nucleotides read TGCGCCAGCAGCTCAGGGGGCTCGGGCGGGGAGCTGTTTTTT.